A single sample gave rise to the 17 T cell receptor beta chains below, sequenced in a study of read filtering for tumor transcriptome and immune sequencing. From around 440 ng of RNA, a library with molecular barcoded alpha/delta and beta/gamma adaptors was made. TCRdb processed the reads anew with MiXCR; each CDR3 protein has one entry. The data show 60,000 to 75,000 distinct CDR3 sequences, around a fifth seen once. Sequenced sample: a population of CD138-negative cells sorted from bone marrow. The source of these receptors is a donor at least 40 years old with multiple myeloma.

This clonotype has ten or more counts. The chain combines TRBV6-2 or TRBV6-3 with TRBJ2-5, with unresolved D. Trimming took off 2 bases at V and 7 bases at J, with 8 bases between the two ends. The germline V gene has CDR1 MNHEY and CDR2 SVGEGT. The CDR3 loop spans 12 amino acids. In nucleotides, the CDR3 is TGTGCCAGCAGTTACGGCGTCGGGACCCAGTACTTC. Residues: CASSYGVGTQYF.

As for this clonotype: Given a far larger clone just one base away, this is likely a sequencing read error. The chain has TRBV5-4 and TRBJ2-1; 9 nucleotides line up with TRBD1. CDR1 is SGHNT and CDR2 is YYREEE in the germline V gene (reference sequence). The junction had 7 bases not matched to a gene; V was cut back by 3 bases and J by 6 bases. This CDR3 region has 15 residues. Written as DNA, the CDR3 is TGTGCCAGCAGCTACCGGGACAGGGCGGGCAATGAGCAGTTCTTC. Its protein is CASSYRDRAGNEQFF.

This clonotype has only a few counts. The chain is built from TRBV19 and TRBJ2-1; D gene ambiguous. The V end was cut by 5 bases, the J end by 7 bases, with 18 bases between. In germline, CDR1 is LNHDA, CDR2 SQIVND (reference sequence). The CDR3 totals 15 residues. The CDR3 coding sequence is TGTGCCAGTAGTGTCGGCCATAGGAAGTCAAATGAGCAGTTCTTC. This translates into CASSVGHRKSNEQFF.

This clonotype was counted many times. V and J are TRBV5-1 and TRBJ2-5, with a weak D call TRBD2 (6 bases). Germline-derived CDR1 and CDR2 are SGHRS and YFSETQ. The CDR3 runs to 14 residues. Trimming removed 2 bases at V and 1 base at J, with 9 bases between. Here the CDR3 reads CASSFTGVQETQYF. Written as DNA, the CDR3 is TGCGCCAGCAGCTTCACGGGGGTCCAAGAGACCCAGTACTTC.

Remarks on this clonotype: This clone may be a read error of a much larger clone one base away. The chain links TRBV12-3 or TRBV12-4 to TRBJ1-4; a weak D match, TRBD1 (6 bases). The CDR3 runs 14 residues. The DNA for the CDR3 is TGTGTCAGCAGCCTACAGGGAACGATTGAAAAACTGTTTTTT. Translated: CVSSLQGTIEKLFF.

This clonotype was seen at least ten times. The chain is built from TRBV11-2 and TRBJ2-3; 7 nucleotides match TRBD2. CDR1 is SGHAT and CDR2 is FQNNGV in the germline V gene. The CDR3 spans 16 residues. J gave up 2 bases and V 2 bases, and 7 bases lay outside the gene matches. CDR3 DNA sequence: TGTGCCAGCAGCTTATGGGGGGGAGGGCCCACAGATACGCAGTATTTT. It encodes CASSLWGGGPTDTQYF.

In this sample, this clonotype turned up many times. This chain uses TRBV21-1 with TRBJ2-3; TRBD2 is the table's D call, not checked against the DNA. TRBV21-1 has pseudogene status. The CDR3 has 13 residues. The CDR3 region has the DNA TGTGCCAGCAGTTTCAGCGGAGAAGATACGCAGTATTTT. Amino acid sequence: CASSFSGEDTQYF.

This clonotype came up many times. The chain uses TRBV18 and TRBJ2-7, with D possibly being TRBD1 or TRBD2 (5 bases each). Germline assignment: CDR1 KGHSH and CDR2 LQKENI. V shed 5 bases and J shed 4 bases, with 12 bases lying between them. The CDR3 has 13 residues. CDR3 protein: CASSRGEGYEQYF. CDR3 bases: TGTGCCAGCTCAAGAGGGGAAGGGTACGAGCAGTACTTC.

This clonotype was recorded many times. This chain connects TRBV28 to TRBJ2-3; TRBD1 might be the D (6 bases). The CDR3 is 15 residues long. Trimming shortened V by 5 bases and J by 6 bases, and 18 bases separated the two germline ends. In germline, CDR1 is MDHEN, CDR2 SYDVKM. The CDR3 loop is CASSASDRGSDTQYF. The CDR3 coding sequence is TGTGCCAGCAGTGCCTCGGACAGAGGATCGGATACGCAGTATTTT.

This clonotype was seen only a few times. CDR3 bases: TGCAGCGTTCTGGTCAGGTCCGCCAAAAACATTCAGTACTTC. Translating it yields CSVLVRSAKNIQYF. The J gene is TRBJ2-4, the V gene TRBV29-1; D gene uncertain. The germline CDR1 and CDR2 sequences are SQVTM and ANQGSEA. The CDR3 loop spans 14 amino acids. Trimming stripped 5 bases from V and 1 base from J, with 12 bases between.

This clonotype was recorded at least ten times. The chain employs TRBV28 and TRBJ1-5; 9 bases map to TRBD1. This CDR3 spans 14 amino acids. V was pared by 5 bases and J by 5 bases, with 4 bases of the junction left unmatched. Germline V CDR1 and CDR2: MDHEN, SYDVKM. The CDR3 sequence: CASSLTGGYQPQHF. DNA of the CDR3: TGTGCCAGCAGTCTCACAGGGGGCTATCAGCCCCAGCATTTT. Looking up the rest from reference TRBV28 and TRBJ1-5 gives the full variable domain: DVKVTQSSRYLVKRTGEKVFLECVQDMDHENMFWYRQDPGLGLRLIYFSYDVKMKEKGDIPEGYSVSREKKERFSLILESASTNQTSMYLCASSLTGGYQPQHFGDGTRLSIL.

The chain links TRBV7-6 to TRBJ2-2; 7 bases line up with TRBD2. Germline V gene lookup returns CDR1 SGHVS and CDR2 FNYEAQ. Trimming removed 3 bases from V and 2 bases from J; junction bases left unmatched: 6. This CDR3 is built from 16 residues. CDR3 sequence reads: CASSFGLAENTGELFF. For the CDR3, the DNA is TGTGCCAGCAGCTTCGGGCTAGCGGAAAACACCGGGGAGCTGTTTTTT.

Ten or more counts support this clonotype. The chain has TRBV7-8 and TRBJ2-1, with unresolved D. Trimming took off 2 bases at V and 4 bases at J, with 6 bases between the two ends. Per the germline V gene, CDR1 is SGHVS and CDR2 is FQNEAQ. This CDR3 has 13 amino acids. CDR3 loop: CASSLIRYNEQFF. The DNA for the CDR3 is TGTGCCAGCAGCTTAATACGGTACAATGAGCAGTTCTTC.

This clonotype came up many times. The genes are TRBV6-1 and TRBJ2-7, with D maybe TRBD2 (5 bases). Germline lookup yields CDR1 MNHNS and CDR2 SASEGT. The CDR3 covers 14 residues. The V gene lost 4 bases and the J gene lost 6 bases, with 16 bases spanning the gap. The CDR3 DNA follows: TGTGCCAGCAGTGTTTACCCGGAGGTCGGCGAGCAGTACTTC. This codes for CASSVYPEVGEQYF.

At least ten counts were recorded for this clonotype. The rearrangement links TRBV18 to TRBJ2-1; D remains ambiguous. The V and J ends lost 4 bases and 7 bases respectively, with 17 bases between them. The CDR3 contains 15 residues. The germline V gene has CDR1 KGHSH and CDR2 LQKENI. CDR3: CASSQGPYLANEQFF. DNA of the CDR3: TGTGCCAGCTCACAGGGCCCTTACTTAGCTAATGAGCAGTTCTTC.

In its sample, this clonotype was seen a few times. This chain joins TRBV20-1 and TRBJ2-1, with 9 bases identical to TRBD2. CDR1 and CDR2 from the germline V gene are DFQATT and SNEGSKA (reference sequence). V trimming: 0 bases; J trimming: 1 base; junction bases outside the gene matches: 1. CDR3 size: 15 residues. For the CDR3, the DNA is TGCAGTGCTAGAGAAAGCGGGGGGTCCTACAATGAGCAGTTCTTC. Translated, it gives CSARESGGSYNEQFF.

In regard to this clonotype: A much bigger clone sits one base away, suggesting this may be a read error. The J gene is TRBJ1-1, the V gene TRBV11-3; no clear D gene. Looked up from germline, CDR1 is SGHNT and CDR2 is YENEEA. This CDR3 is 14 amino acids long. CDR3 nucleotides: TGTGCCAGCAGCTTAGCGATCCTGAACACTGAAGCTGTCTTT. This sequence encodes CASSLAILNTEAVF.